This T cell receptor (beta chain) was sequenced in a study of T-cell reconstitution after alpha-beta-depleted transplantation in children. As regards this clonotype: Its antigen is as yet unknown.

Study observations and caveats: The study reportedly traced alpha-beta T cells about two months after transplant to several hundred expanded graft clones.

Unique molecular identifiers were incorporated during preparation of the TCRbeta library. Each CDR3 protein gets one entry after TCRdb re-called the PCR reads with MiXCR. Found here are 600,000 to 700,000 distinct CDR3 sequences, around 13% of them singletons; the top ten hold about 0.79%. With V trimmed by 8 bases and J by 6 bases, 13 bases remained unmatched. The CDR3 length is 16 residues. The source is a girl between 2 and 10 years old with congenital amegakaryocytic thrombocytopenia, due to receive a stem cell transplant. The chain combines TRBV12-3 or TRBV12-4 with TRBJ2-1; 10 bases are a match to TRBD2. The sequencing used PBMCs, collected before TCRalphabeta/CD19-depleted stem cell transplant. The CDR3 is CASLLWGTSGTNEQFF. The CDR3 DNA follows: TGTGCCAGCCTACTCTGGGGCACTAGCGGGACCAATGAGCAGTTCTTC.